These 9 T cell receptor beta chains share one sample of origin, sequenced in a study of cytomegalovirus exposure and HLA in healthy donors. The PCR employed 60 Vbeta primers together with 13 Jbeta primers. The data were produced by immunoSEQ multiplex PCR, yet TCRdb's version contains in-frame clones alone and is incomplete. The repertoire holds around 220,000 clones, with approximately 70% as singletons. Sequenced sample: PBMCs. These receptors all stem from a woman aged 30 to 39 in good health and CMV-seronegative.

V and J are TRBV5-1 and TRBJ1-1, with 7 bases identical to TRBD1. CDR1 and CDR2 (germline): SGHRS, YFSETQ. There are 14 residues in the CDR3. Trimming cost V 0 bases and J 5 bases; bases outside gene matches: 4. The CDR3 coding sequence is TGCGCCAGCAGCTTGGGACAGGGTCTGACTGAAGCTTTCTTT. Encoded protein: CASSLGQGLTEAFF.

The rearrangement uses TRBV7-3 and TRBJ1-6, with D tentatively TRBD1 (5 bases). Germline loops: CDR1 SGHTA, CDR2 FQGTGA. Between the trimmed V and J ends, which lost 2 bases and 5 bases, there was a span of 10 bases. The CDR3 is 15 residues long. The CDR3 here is CASSLWGGNNSPLHF. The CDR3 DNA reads TGTGCCAGCAGCTTATGGGGCGGGAATAATTCACCCCTCCACTTT. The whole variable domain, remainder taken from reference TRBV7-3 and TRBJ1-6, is GAGVSQTPSNKVTEKGKYVELRCDPISGHTALYWYRQSLGQGPEFLIYFQGTGAADDSGLPNDRFFAVRPEGSVSTLKIQRTERGDSAVYLCASSLWGGNNSPLHFGNGTRLTVT.

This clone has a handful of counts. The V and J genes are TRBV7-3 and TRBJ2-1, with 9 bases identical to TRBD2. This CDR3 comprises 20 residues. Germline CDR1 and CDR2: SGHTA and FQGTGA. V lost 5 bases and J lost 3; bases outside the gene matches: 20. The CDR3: CASSLAGGSGRALLYNEQFF. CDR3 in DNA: TGTGCCAGCAGCCTCGCCGGAGGTAGCGGGAGAGCACTCCTCTACAATGAGCAGTTCTTC.

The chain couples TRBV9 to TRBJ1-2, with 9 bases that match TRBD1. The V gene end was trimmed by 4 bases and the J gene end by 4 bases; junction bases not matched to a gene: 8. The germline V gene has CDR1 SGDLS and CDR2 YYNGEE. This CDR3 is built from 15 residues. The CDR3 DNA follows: TGTGCCAGCAGCTTGGGACAGGGATCTACCTATGGCTACACCTTC. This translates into CASSLGQGSTYGYTF.

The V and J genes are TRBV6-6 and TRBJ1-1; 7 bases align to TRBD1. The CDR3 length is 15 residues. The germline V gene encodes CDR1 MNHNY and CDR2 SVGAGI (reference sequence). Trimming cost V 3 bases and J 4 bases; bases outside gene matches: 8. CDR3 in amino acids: CASSYKGAVSTEAFF. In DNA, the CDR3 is TGTGCCAGCAGTTATAAGGGGGCTGTTAGCACTGAAGCTTTCTTT.

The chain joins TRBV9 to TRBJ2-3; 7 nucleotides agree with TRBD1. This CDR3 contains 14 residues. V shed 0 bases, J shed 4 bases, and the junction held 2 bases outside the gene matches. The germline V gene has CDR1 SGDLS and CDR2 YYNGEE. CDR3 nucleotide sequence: TGTGCCAGCAGCGTAGAGGGGGCATCAGATACGCAGTATTTT. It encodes CASSVEGASDTQYF. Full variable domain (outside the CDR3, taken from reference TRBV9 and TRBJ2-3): DSGVTQTPKHLITATGQRVTLRCSPRSGDLSVYWYQQSLDQGLQFLIQYYNGEERAKGNILERFSAQQFPDLHSELNLSSLELGDSALYFCASSVEGASDTQYFGPGTRLTVL.

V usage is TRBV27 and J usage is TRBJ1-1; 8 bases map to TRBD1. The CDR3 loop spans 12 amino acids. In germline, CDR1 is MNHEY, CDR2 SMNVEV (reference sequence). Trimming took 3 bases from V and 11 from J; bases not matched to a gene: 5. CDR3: CASSFTGGMAFF. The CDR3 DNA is TGTGCCAGCAGTTTTACAGGGGGTATGGCTTTCTTT.

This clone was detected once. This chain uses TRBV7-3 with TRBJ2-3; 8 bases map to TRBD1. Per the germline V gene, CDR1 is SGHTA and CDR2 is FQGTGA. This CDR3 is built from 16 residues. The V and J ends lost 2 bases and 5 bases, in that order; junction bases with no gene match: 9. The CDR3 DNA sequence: TGTGCCAGCAGCTTAGGCGGGACAGGTACAGGAGATACGCAGTATTTT. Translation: CASSLGGTGTGDTQYF.

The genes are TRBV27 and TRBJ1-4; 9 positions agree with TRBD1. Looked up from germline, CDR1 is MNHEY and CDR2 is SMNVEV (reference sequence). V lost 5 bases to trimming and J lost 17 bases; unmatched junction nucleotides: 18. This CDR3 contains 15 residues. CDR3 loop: CASSPEGGDRGYPFF. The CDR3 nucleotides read TGTGCCAGCAGTCCCGAGGGAGGTGACAGGGGGTACCCTTTTTTT.